A selection of T cell receptor beta chains follows, all from one sample in a study of CD8 T cells in ankylosing spondylitis. MiXCR, applied by TCRdb to the 5' RACE reads, yields one record per CDR3 protein. Of some 140,000 distinct CDR3 sequences in the sample, over 10% were seen once. Sequenced sample: blood, either unsorted or a sorted T cell fraction (not recorded which). The receptors were sampled from a female donor with ankylosing spondylitis or in good health (not recorded which). The CDR3 runs from the conserved cysteine through the conserved F or W.

J gene: TRBJ2-7
V gene: TRBV6-1
CDR3 protein: CASGTSLTYEQYF

J gene: TRBJ1-2
V gene: TRBV5-1
CDR3 protein: CASSLEAPYGYTF

J gene: TRBJ2-1
V gene: TRBV20-1
CDR3 protein: CSAFPSSGSRHEQFF

J gene: TRBJ2-5
V gene: TRBV20-1
CDR3 protein: CSAISTSGKETQYF

J gene: TRBJ2-4
V gene: TRBV5-1
CDR3 protein: CASSTLAGLAKNIQYF

J gene: TRBJ2-4
V gene: TRBV11-3
CDR3 protein: CASSLEKTGGGYIQYF

J gene: TRBJ2-3
V gene: TRBV20-1
CDR3 protein: CSARAGLAGMDVKRRTDTQYF

J gene: TRBJ2-5
V gene: TRBV12-3/TRBV12-4
CDR3 protein: CASSFNNQETQYF

J gene: TRBJ2-7
V gene: TRBV10-2
CDR3 protein: CASTPAGGLYEQYF

J gene: TRBJ1-1
V gene: TRBV20-1
CDR3 protein: CSARLGAADTEAFF

J gene: TRBJ1-1
V gene: TRBV18
CDR3 protein: CASWTEMNTEAFF